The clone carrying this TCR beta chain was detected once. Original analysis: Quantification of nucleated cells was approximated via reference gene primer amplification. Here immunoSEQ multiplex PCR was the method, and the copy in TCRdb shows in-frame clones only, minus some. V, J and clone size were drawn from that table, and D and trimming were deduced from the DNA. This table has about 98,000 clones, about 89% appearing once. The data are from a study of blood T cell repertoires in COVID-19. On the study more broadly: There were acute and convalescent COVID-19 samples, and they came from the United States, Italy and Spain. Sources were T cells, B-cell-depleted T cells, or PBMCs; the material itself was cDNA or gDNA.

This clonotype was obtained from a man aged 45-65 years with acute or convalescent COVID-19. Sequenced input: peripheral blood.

The CDR3, as DNA: TGTGCCAGCAGTAGAAACAGCCAAGAGACCCAGTACTTC. This translates into CASSRNSQETQYF. The chain employs TRBV6-5 and TRBJ2-5; D ambiguous. From germline, CDR1 is MNHEY and CDR2 SVGAGI. V lost 5 bases and J 1 base, leaving 8 bases between the germline ends. The CDR3 loop spans 13 amino acids.